This T cell receptor (beta chain) derives from a study of cytomegalovirus exposure and HLA in healthy donors. Study outcomes and limitations: Reported findings show TCR beta sequences accurately forecast HLA-A and HLA-B alleles in most subjects. Among TCR beta chains of equal frequency, HLA-associated ones were more clonally expanded in a later analysis. Presence/absence analyses took donor sequencing depth as roughly uniform. Later on, a genetic analysis was performed. It linked a missense variant in DCLRE1C with V- and J-gene trimming of TCR beta.

The CDR3 loop spans 16 amino acids. CDR1 and CDR2 from the germline V gene are SGDLS and YYNGEE. 13 Jbeta primers and 60 Vbeta primers were used for the PCR. The method was immunoSEQ multiplex PCR; TCRdb's version includes in-frame clones alone and lacks a portion of them. The table records under 200,000 clones, approximately 79% of them present only once. A remark on this clone: Its antigen remains unidentified. Sequence at one end of the junction differs from germline and may be a read error.

The sequenced sample was PBMCs. This clonotype originated in a man aged 35 to 55 in good health and CMV-seronegative. The chain employs TRBV9 and TRBJ2-2, with 10 bases that match TRBD2. CDR3 sequence reads: CASNSDSGGPTGGLFF. CDR3 nucleotides: TGTGCCAGCAATTCAGATAGCGGGGGGCCCACCGGGGGGCTGTTTTTT. Filled out from reference TRBV9 and TRBJ2-2, the complete variable domain reads DSGVTQTPKHLITATGQRVTLRCSPRSGDLSVYWYQQSLDQGLQFLIQYYNGEERAKGNILERFSAQQFPDLHSELNLSSLELGDSALYFCASNSDSGGPTGGLFFGEGSRLTVL.